These 4 T cell receptor beta chains originate from one sample sequenced in a study of CD8+ T cells in alopecia areata. RNA extraction and reverse transcription yielded cDNA as sequencing template. TCRdb keeps only in-frame clones here, not all; method: immunoSEQ multiplex PCR. The sample yields about 110,000 clones, about 60% seen once. Sequences were obtained from NKG2D-low CD8+ T cells sorted from blood. The origin of the receptors is a human donor with alopecia areata.

The V and J genes are TRBV9 and TRBJ1-1; D is ambiguous. In germline, CDR1 is SGDLS, CDR2 YYNGEE. The CDR3 runs to 11 residues. V lost 4 bases and J 5 bases, leaving 6 bases between the germline ends. CDR3 sequence (DNA): TGTGCCAGCAGCCCGACTACTGAAGCTTTCTTT. Translating it yields CASSPTTEAFF.

The chain uses TRBV28 and TRBJ2-7, with 9 nucleotides matching TRBD1. This CDR3 comprises 14 residues. V dropped 5 bases and J dropped 4; count of bases not matched to a gene: 6. Germline values: CDR1 MDHEN, CDR2 SYDVKM. This CDR3 reads CASSTQGAEYEQYF. CDR3 nucleotide sequence: TGTGCCAGCAGTACACAGGGGGCCGAATACGAGCAGTACTTC.

The table lists this clone with a few counts. The V call is TRBV27, the J call TRBJ2-1, with no clear D. Germline CDR1 is MNHEY and CDR2 is SMNVEV (reference sequence). V lost 0 bases, J lost 9 bases, and 9 bases lay in between. The CDR3 has 13 amino acids. The CDR3 DNA follows: TGTGCCAGCAGTTTATCGACGAGGAGTGAGCAGTTCTTC. Its translation is CASSLSTRSEQFF.

In its sample, this clone was seen a few times. The chain has TRBV7-9 and TRBJ2-1; tentative D call: TRBD2 (7 bases). CDR1 is SEHNR, CDR2 FQNEAQ, per germline (reference sequence). V was pared by 1 base and J by 9 bases, with 13 bases between. This CDR3 region has 14 residues. The CDR3 DNA reads TGTGCCAGCAGCTTAGTCGGGGGGCAGGGTGAGCAGTTCTTC. Translation: CASSLVGGQGEQFF.